The 21 T cell receptor beta chains below come from one sample, sequenced in a study of cytomegalovirus exposure and HLA in healthy donors. Clones were read by immunoSEQ multiplex PCR, and TCRdb kept only the in-frame ones, dropping some. Counted here are some 76,000 clones, approximately 94% occurring once; the ten biggest clones make up more than 0.8%. Sequencing was carried out using PBMCs. The receptors come from a woman aged 18 to 35 in good health and CMV-seronegative.

The J gene is TRBJ2-7, the V gene TRBV7-9; perhaps TRBD2 as D (5 bases). V was cut by 0 bases and J by 4 bases, with 13 bases left in between. The CDR3 runs 15 residues. In germline, CDR1 is SEHNR, CDR2 FQNEAQ (reference sequence). The CDR3 DNA follows: TGTGCCAGCAGCTTAGCGTCGGACTTCGCATACGAGCAGTACTTC. Encoded protein: CASSLASDFAYEQYF.

The chain couples TRBV28 to TRBJ2-7; TRBD1 might be the D (6 bases). The germline V gene has CDR1 MDHEN and CDR2 SYDVKM. Trimming stripped 4 bases from V and 4 bases from J, with 14 bases between. The CDR3 contains 14 residues. The CDR3 sequence is CASSSGVTSYEQYF. In DNA form, the CDR3 reads TGTGCCAGCAGTTCAGGGGTGACTTCATACGAGCAGTACTTC.

This chain links TRBV2 with TRBJ1-2; D is unclear. CDR1 SNHLY and CDR2 FYNNEI come from the germline V gene. V lost 2 bases, J lost 4 bases, and 14 bases lay in between. The CDR3 runs to 15 residues. CDR3 in amino acids: CASSELYGGGYGYTF. CDR3 nucleotides: TGTGCCAGCAGTGAATTGTACGGAGGTGGCTATGGCTACACCTTC.

The genes are TRBV6-4 and TRBJ2-3, with 14 bases fitting TRBD2. Germline values: CDR1 MRHNA, CDR2 SNTAGT. Germline trimming cut 8 bases from V and 4 bases from J; bases unmatched to any gene: 8. The CDR3 contains 16 residues. The CDR3 sequence: CASSRLAGGPPDTQYF. In DNA, the CDR3 is TGTGCCAGCTCAAGACTAGCGGGAGGGCCCCCAGATACGCAGTATTTT.

This clone was counted a single time. The J gene is TRBJ2-5, the V gene TRBV28; tentative D call: TRBD1 (5 bases). Trimming pared 3 bases from V and 0 bases from J, leaving 17 bases between. The CDR3 runs 17 residues. The germline gives CDR1 MDHEN, CDR2 SYDVKM. The CDR3 is CASSFFSLTAHQETQYF. CDR3 coding DNA: TGTGCCAGCAGTTTTTTCAGTCTGACAGCGCACCAAGAGACCCAGTACTTC.

This clone showed up just once. The junction and the germline gene differ at one end; a read error may be behind it. The chain uses TRBV7-7 and TRBJ2-2; a possible D gene is TRBD1 (5 bases). Germline V gene sequence: CDR1 SSHAT, CDR2 FNYEAQ (reference sequence). The CDR3 totals 15 residues. CDR3 amino acids: CASSPAWGRTGELFF. The CDR3 DNA follows: TGTGCTAGCAGCCCCGCCTGGGGCCGCACCGGGGAGCTGTTTTTT.

This chain uses TRBV19 with TRBJ1-1, with 7 nucleotides matching TRBD1. The CDR3 has 12 amino acids. With 6 bases clipped from V and 8 bases from J, the junction kept 6 bases outside the gene matches. From germline, CDR1 is LNHDA and CDR2 SQIVND (reference sequence). The CDR3: CASSVGTAEAFF. In DNA, the CDR3 is TGTGCCAGTAGCGTTGGGACAGCCGAAGCTTTCTTT.

The CDR3 nucleotides are TGTGCCAGCAGCACCACTTCGGGACTAGCGTCCCAAGAGACCCAGTACTTC. This sequence encodes CASSTTSGLASQETQYF. The chain couples TRBV7-9 to TRBJ2-5; the match to TRBD2 covers 10 bases. Trimming cost V 5 bases and J 1 base; bases outside gene matches: 10. The germline V gene encodes CDR1 SEHNR and CDR2 FQNEAQ (reference sequence). The CDR3 covers 17 residues.

The rearrangement uses TRBV28 and TRBJ2-1; 12 bases fit TRBD2. The V and J ends lost 5 bases and 0 bases, in that order; junction bases with no gene match: 5. The CDR3 consists of 17 residues. Germline CDR1 is MDHEN and CDR2 is SYDVKM. The CDR3 DNA is TGTGCCAGCAGTGTTCTAGCGGGAGGGAGCTCCTACAATGAGCAGTTCTTC. Its protein product is CASSVLAGGSSYNEQFF.

This clone showed up just once. V is TRBV29-1 and J is TRBJ2-7, with TRBD2 matching 8 bases. This CDR3 has 14 amino acids. The V gene's germline CDR1 is SQVTM and CDR2 ANQGSEA. J gave up 6 bases and V 4 bases, and 11 bases lay outside the gene matches. CDR3 region: CSVVRVAGRGEQYF. For the CDR3, the DNA is TGCAGCGTTGTTAGGGTAGCGGGAAGGGGCGAGCAGTACTTC.

This chain links TRBV6-6 with TRBJ2-1; 9 bases are shared with TRBD2. The V gene end was trimmed by 2 bases and the J gene end by 7 bases; junction bases not matched to a gene: 6. Germline V gene lookup returns CDR1 MNHNY and CDR2 SVGAGI (reference sequence). This CDR3 has 15 amino acids. The DNA for the CDR3 is TGTGCCAGCAGTTACGGCTTAGCGGGAGTTAATGAGCAGTTCTTC. Protein product: CASSYGLAGVNEQFF.

The V and J genes are TRBV10-1 and TRBJ1-1; D possibly corresponds to TRBD1 (5 bases). Between the trimmed V and J ends, which lost 3 bases and 0 bases, there was a span of 14 bases. Per the germline V gene, CDR1 is WNHNN and CDR2 is SYGVQD (reference sequence). This CDR3 comprises 16 residues. CDR3 DNA sequence: TGCGCCAGCAGTGACCCTGAGCGGGGACTGAACACTGAAGCTTTCTTT. It is translated as CASSDPERGLNTEAFF.

The chain has TRBV29-1 and TRBJ2-7; maybe TRBD1 (5 bases). The CDR3 has 12 residues. The germline V and J ends were trimmed by 7 bases and 2 bases, with 12 bases remaining between them. CDR1 SQVTM and CDR2 ANQGSEA come from the germline V gene. The CDR3 coding sequence is TGCAGCGCGTCGACAGAGGCCTACGAGCAGTACTTC. As protein: CSASTEAYEQYF.

With regard to this clone: At one end the junction does not follow the germline gene, possibly because of a read error. The V and J genes are TRBV27 and TRBJ2-7; 7 nucleotides agree with TRBD1. This CDR3 has 14 amino acids. In germline, CDR1 is MNHEY, CDR2 SMNVEV (reference sequence). This chain's CDR3 is CASSAGTDAYKQYF. In DNA form, the CDR3 reads TGTGCCAGCAGCGCCGGGACAGATGCCTACAAGCAGTACTTC.

The chain has TRBV4-2 and TRBJ1-1; D remains ambiguous. V gave up 4 bases and J gave up 5 bases, with 11 bases separating them. Per the germline V gene, CDR1 is LGHNA and CDR2 is YNFKEQ. The CDR3 has 13 amino acids. In DNA, the CDR3 is TGTGCCAGCAGCCGAGGAGGAGGAACTGAAGCTTTCTTT. It yields the protein CASSRGGGTEAFF.

The rearrangement joins TRBV15 to TRBJ2-3; no reliable D call. V dropped 1 base and J dropped 3 bases, with 5 bases sitting between them. Germline V gene data show CDR1 as LNHNV and CDR2 as YYDKDF (reference sequence). The CDR3 length is 13 residues. The CDR3 protein is CATSRGNTDTQYF. CDR3 sequence (DNA): TGTGCCACCAGCAGAGGTAATACAGATACGCAGTATTTT.

J is TRBJ1-1 and V is TRBV5-6; TRBD1 matches at 8 bases. J was trimmed by 3 bases and V by 0 bases; bases with no gene match: 4. Germline V gene data show CDR1 as SGHDT and CDR2 as YYEEEE. The CDR3 loop spans 15 amino acids. The CDR3 spells CASSLGDRPYTEAFF. The DNA of the CDR3 is TGTGCCAGCAGCTTGGGGGACAGGCCTTACACTGAAGCTTTCTTT.

Written as DNA, the CDR3 is TGTGCCAGCAGCGTTGATGCGGGGGTGGAACAAGAGACCCAGTACTTC. Its protein is CASSVDAGVEQETQYF. The chain is built from TRBV9 and TRBJ2-5; 7 bases are a match to TRBD2. The junction had 9 bases not matched to a gene; V was cut back by 2 bases and J by 2 bases. There are 16 residues in the CDR3. CDR1 is SGDLS, CDR2 YYNGEE, per germline. Filled out from reference TRBV9 and TRBJ2-5, the complete variable domain reads DSGVTQTPKHLITATGQRVTLRCSPRSGDLSVYWYQQSLDQGLQFLIQYYNGEERAKGNILERFSAQQFPDLHSELNLSSLELGDSALYFCASSVDAGVEQETQYFGPGTRLLVL.

This clone was seen once. This rearrangement joins TRBV27 to TRBJ1-3; TRBD1 aligns across 8 bases. The V segment lost 6 bases and the J segment 2 bases; nucleotides outside the gene matches: 6. CDR1 and CDR2 (germline): MNHEY, SMNVEV (reference sequence). The CDR3 totals 15 residues. The CDR3 sequence: CASSLSRGPGNTIYF. The CDR3 region has the DNA TGTGCCAGCAGCCTCAGCAGGGGGCCTGGAAACACCATATATTTT.

V gene TRBV25-1 combines with J gene TRBJ1-6; tentative D call: TRBD1 (5 bases). CDR1 is MGHDK, CDR2 SYGVNS, per germline. Between the trimmed V and J ends, which lost 1 base and 7 bases, there was a span of 11 bases. The length of the CDR3 is 15 residues. The chain's CDR3 is CASSEWQGLNSPLHF. The CDR3 DNA is TGTGCCAGCAGTGAATGGCAGGGCCTGAATTCACCCCTCCACTTT.

The chain employs TRBV10-2 and TRBJ2-3; D may be TRBD2 (6 bases). The germline CDR1 and CDR2 sequences are WSHSY and SAAADI. The V gene lost 9 bases and the J gene lost 0 bases, with 13 bases spanning the gap. The CDR3 loop spans 14 amino acids. The CDR3 nucleotides read TGCGCCAGTCGGGGGATACCGAGCACAGATACGCAGTATTTT. Its translation is CASRGIPSTDTQYF.